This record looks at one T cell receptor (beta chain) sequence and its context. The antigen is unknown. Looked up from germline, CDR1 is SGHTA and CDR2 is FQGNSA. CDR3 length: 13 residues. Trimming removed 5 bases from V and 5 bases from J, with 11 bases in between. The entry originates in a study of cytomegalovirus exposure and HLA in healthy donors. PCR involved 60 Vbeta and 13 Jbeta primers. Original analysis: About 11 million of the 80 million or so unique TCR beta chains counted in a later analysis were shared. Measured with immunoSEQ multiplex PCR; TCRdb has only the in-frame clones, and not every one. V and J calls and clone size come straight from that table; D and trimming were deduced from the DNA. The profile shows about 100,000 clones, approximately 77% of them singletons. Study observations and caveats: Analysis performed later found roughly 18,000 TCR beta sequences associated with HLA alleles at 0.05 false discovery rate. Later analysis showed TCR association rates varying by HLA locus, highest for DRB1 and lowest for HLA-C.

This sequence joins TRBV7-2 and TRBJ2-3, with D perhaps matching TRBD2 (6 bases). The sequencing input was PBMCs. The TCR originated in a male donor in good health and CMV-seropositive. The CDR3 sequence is CASSDMTRDTQYF. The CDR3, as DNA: TGTGCCAGCAGCGATATGACTAGAGATACGCAGTATTTT.